One sample yielded the 15 T cell receptor beta chains listed below, sequenced in a study of cytotoxic CD8 clonotypes in ibrutinib-treated CLL (dated by TCRdb to the early 2020s). Library preparation was by the immunoSEQ multiplex PCR assay. Entries here come from immuneACCESS through TCRdb and include only in-frame sequences with V and J called. Some clones fail to appear in such tables; in the studies checked, an unresolved V gene covers under half of the shortfall, and the cause of the remainder is unknown. This sample has 90,000 to 150,000 clones in its table, and approximately 58% of those were observed once. Around 37% of the sample goes to the ten largest clones. The label giving this sample's time point can be read as: approximately 25 months on ibrutinib. Source: PBMCs, taken after 24 months of ibrutinib treatment. The receptors derive from a human donor with chronic lymphocytic leukemia.

J is TRBJ1-6 and V is TRBV28, with 7 bases matching TRBD1. The CDR3 extends over 17 amino acids. Germline V gene sequence: CDR1 MDHEN, CDR2 SYDVKM. Trimming at V came to 8 bases and at J to 8 bases, leaving 18 bases not matched to a gene. The CDR3 bases are TGTGCCAGCTCCGACGCTGCAGGGGGATCGCGGGATTCACCCCTCCACTTT. Translated, it gives CASSDAAGGSRDSPLHF.

Ten or more counts support this clone. The gene calls are TRBV11-3 and TRBJ2-7; weak D call: TRBD1 (6 bases). CDR3 length: 14 amino acids. Trimming stripped 3 bases from V and 0 bases from J, with 9 bases between. Germline CDR1 reads SGHNT; CDR2 reads YENEEA. CDR3 coding DNA: TGTGCCAGCAGCTTGCAGGGGATCTCCTACGAGCAGTACTTC. Translation: CASSLQGISYEQYF.

The chain joins TRBV18 to TRBJ1-4, with 7 bases fitting TRBD1. V was pared by 3 bases and J by 3 bases, with 4 bases of the junction left unmatched. The CDR3 length is 15 residues. Germline CDR1 reads KGHSH; CDR2 reads LQKENI. CDR3 region: CASSPWDSPNEKLFF. Here the CDR3 DNA reads TGTGCCAGCTCACCTTGGGACAGCCCTAATGAAAAACTGTTTTTT.

The chain recombines TRBV5-1 with TRBJ2-6; D remains ambiguous. Trimming shortened V by 0 bases and J by 4 bases, and 5 bases separated the two germline ends. This CDR3 has 14 residues. CDR1 SGHRS and CDR2 YFSETQ come from the germline V gene. This CDR3 reads CASSLVAGANVLTF. DNA of the CDR3: TGCGCCAGCAGCTTGGTGGCGGGGGCCAACGTCCTGACTTTC.

This rearrangement joins TRBV19 to TRBJ1-2, with a possible D match to TRBD1 (5 bases). The CDR3 has 14 residues. Between the trimmed V and J ends, which lost 1 base and 4 bases, there was a span of 10 bases. In germline, CDR1 is LNHDA, CDR2 SQIVND (reference sequence). CDR3 bases: TGTGCCAGTAGTATAGTGGGGACGTTCTATGGCTACACCTTC. As protein: CASSIVGTFYGYTF.

J is TRBJ2-7 and V is TRBV6-5; D gene unclear. Looked up from germline, CDR1 is MNHEY and CDR2 is SVGAGI. The length of the CDR3 is 12 residues. V was pared by 7 bases and J by 2 bases, with 9 bases between. CDR3 sequence (DNA): TGTGCCAGCATGAAGTCCACCTACGAGCAGTACTTC. This translates into CASMKSTYEQYF.

The J gene is TRBJ1-1, the V gene TRBV28, with D unclear. The CDR3 runs to 11 residues. Germline V CDR1 and CDR2: MDHEN, SYDVKM. V dropped 9 bases and J dropped 3 bases, with 8 bases sitting between them. As DNA, the CDR3 is TGTGCCAGTTTGGGAGACACTGAAGCTTTCTTT. Its translation: CASLGDTEAFF. The full variable domain, completed using reference TRBV28 and TRBJ1-1, is DVKVTQSSRYLVKRTGEKVFLECVQDMDHENMFWYRQDPGLGLRLIYFSYDVKMKEKGDIPEGYSVSREKKERFSLILESASTNQTSMYLCASLGDTEAFFGQGTRLTVV.

The sample holds a few counts of this clone. The V call is TRBV20-1, the J call TRBJ1-2; 7 positions agree with TRBD1. Germline CDR1 and CDR2: DFQATT and SNEGSKA (reference sequence). The ends lost 6 bases at V and 9 bases at J; junction bases unmatched: 7. The CDR3 contains 11 residues. The CDR3 reads CSAPGTESYTF. CDR3 nucleotide sequence: TGCAGTGCCCCCGGGACAGAGAGCTACACCTTC.

The chain combines TRBV27 with TRBJ2-6; TRBD1 is a possible D gene (5 bases). The CDR3 is 16 residues long. Germline V gene data show CDR1 as MNHEY and CDR2 as SMNVEV (reference sequence). Trimming stripped 5 bases from V and 0 bases from J, with 11 bases between. DNA of the CDR3: TGTGCCAGCAGTCTAAAGGGGTTCTCTGGGGCCAACGTCCTGACTTTC. Protein product: CASSLKGFSGANVLTF.

The chain carries TRBV10-3 and TRBJ1-2; 8 nucleotides align to TRBD1. The V gene's germline CDR1 is ENHRY and CDR2 SYGVKD. J lost 5 bases, V lost 6 bases, and 11 bases had no gene match. This CDR3 has 15 amino acids. The CDR3 sequence is CAISGNDRGWYGYTF. The CDR3 nucleotides read TGTGCCATCAGCGGAAATGACAGGGGTTGGTATGGCTACACCTTC.

In regard to this clone: This probably arose from a read error, given a far larger clone one base away. Other DNA sequences in this sample translate to the same CDR3. This chain joins TRBV23-1 and TRBJ1-2; D ambiguous. TRBV23-1 is an ORF; its function is uncertain. V was shortened by 6 bases and J by 8 bases, with 13 bases between the two germline ends. This CDR3 region has 12 residues. As DNA, the CDR3 is TGCGCCAGCAGCCAAGATTCAGAAGGCTACACCTTC. As protein: CASSQDSEGYTF.

The chain recombines TRBV19 with TRBJ1-1; D gene ambiguous. The CDR3 is 12 residues long. V lost 5 bases and J lost 7, with 11 bases in between. Germline V gene sequence: CDR1 LNHDA, CDR2 SQIVND (reference sequence). CDR3 nucleotide sequence: TGTGCCAGTAGTGGGCCGATCCGTGAAGCTTTCTTT. Protein: CASSGPIREAFF.

This chain links TRBV7-3 with TRBJ2-2; unclear D gene. Germline V gives CDR1 SGHTA, CDR2 FQGTGA. Trimming cost V 2 bases and J 2 bases, with 6 bases left between them. The CDR3 sequence is 14 residues long. In nucleotides, the CDR3 is TGTGCCAGCAGCTTAGGCCTCAACACCGGGGAGCTGTTTTTT. Translating gives CASSLGLNTGELFF.

This clone showed up just once. The chain recombines TRBV2 with TRBJ2-7; the D gene could be TRBD1 or TRBD2 (5 bases each). Germline values: CDR1 SNHLY, CDR2 FYNNEI. The CDR3 covers 15 residues. Trimming shortened V by 5 bases and J by 0 bases, and 14 bases separated the two germline ends. As DNA, the CDR3 is TGTGCCAGCAGTTATGGAGCAGGGAGCTCCTACGAGCAGTACTTC. This codes for CASSYGAGSSYEQYF.

This clone appeared a single time. The chain joins TRBV6-5 to TRBJ2-7, with a weak D call TRBD2 (6 bases). Germline CDR1 and CDR2: MNHEY and SVGAGI. The CDR3 consists of 11 residues. With 7 bases removed from V and 5 bases from J, the gap between germline ends came to 9 bases. CDR3 sequence (DNA): TGTGCCAGCACTTCGGGGGACGAGCAGTACTTC. Residues: CASTSGDEQYF.